This T cell receptor beta chain originates from a study of CD8 T cells in Susac syndrome. Between the trimmed V and J ends, which lost 8 bases and 6 bases, there was a span of 8 bases. CDR1 is MNHEY and CDR2 is SMNVEV in the germline V gene (reference sequence). The CDR3 has 12 residues. The RNA, roughly 0.5 to 1 ug, was put through reverse transcription using random hexamers. It was immunoSEQ multiplex PCR that amplified TCR beta CDR3 across 54 Vbeta and 13 Jbeta. TCRdb reprocessed the immunoSEQ multiplex PCR reads with MiXCR, giving one entry per CDR3 protein. The table includes 85,000 to 120,000 distinct CDR3 sequences, 94% detected once.

The sequencing sample was made of CD8+ T cells from PBMCs. The TCR was taken from a human donor with Susac syndrome. The V and J genes are TRBV27 and TRBJ1-6; D gene unclear. CDR3 nucleotides: TGTGCCAGCGGCACAGCTAATTCACCCCTCCACTTT. This encodes CASGTANSPLHF.